This T cell receptor beta chain stems from a study of blood T cell repertoires in COVID-19. Background on the study: Donors in the United States, Italy and Spain gave samples during acute or convalescent COVID-19. The analysed material was cDNA or gDNA that came from T cells, B-cell-depleted T cells, or PBMCs.

Germline-derived CDR1 and CDR2 are MDHEN and SYDVKM. V gave up 5 bases and J gave up 6 bases; unmatched junction bases: 4. The CDR3 has 13 amino acids. Measured with immunoSEQ multiplex PCR; TCRdb has only the in-frame clones, and not every one. The sample records under 60,000 clones, roughly 88% being singletons. Seattle cases were enrolled at active infection and followed longitudinally. This receptor was taken from a man in his thirties or forties with COVID-19, enrolled during active disease. Sample: peripheral blood. This sequence joins TRBV28 and TRBJ1-5, with TRBD1 matching over 7 bases. The CDR3 nucleotides read TGTGCCAGCAGTAAAGGGGGCTTTCAGCCCCAGCATTTT. Its protein is CASSKGGFQPQHF.